This T cell receptor (beta chain) was found in a study of T cell changes during pregnancy in multiple sclerosis. Profiling relied on immunoSEQ multiplex PCR, and the TCRdb table lists in-frame clones only, not all of them. The sample lists tens of thousands of clones, roughly 90% seen once, with 9% to 9.5% in the top ten. This clone was counted only a few times. The CDR3 runs to 16 residues. CDR1 and CDR2 from the germline V gene are WNHNN and SYGVQD (reference sequence). The V end was cut by 0 bases, the J end by 0 bases, with 12 bases between. The chain uses TRBV10-1 and TRBJ2-7, with D tentatively TRBD2 (6 bases). The sample here was peripheral blood, taken after pregnancy. The TCR sequence derives from a female donor in good health, enrolled as a control in a pregnancy study. The CDR3 here is CASSESIADSSYEQYF. In DNA form, the CDR3 reads TGCGCCAGCAGTGAGTCGATAGCGGATAGCTCCTACGAGCAGTACTTC.